This T cell receptor beta chain was found in a study of T cells in Graves' hyperthyroidism and ophthalmopathy. Overall study results and limits: It was a median about 7.1 months before onset that the model predicted ophthalmopathy.

V lost 10 bases, J lost 2 bases, and 9 bases stayed unmatched. The V gene's germline CDR1 is MDHEN and CDR2 SYDVKM. The CDR3 is made up of 14 amino acids. Amplified TCR beta CDR3 regions came from RNA transcripts. First-round RT-PCR targeting the TCR CDR3 was performed with the HTBI primer set. TCRdb used MiXCR to reprocess the multiplex PCR reads, holding one entry per CDR3 protein. The repertoire holds hundreds of thousands of distinct CDR3 sequences, 11% to 15% seen once, with 5% to 7% in the top ten. This clonotype was observed at least ten times. Its antigen remains unknown. The chain carries TRBV28 and TRBJ2-7; 9 positions agree with TRBD1. The receptor was derived from a woman in her thirties with Graves' hyperthyroidism that later progressed to Graves' ophthalmopathy. Sequencing was done on a sample of blood. The CDR3 coding sequence is TGTGCCACTCTTGGGACAGGGAAGGCCTACGAGCAGTACTTC. This encodes CATLGTGKAYEQYF.